This is a list of T cell receptor beta chains from one sample in a study of OX40 agonist ivuxolimab in advanced cancers. The repertoire was sequenced with immunoSEQ multiplex PCR; TCRdb's copy has only in-frame clones and lacks some. The table has around 80,000 clones, approximately 89% seen once. Here the sequenced sample was CD4+ or CD8+ T cells sorted from blood, taken in a trial of the OX40 agonist ivuxolimab. All receptors come from an adult with an advanced solid tumor such as melanoma, head and neck, liver or kidney cancer. Each CDR3 is given with its conserved first and last residue. Each record gives: V gene, J gene, clone size, CDR3 length, D gene, CDR3 DNA, CDR3 protein. D genes are given only for firm matches. Rows may omit the clone size; those that give it use once, few, many or a size class.

v_gene: TRBV28
j_gene: TRBJ1-5
abundance: NA
len: 16
d_gene: NA
CDR3nt: TGTGCCAGCAGTTTTAGTCAAGGTTTAGGGAATCAGCCCCAGCATTTT
CDR3aa: CASSFSQGLGNQPQHF

v_gene: TRBV5-4
j_gene: TRBJ2-2
abundance: NA
len: 17
d_gene: TRBD1
CDR3nt: TGTGCCAGCAGCTTGGGAGGGGGCGGTTTAAACACCGGGGAGCTGTTTTTT
CDR3aa: CASSLGGGGLNTGELFF

v_gene: TRBV11-3
j_gene: TRBJ2-1
abundance: NA
len: 11
d_gene: NA
CDR3nt: TGTGCCAGCAGCCCGGGACATGAGCAGTTCTTC
CDR3aa: CASSPGHEQFF

v_gene: TRBV5-1
j_gene: TRBJ2-7
abundance: few
len: 15
d_gene: NA
CDR3nt: TGCGCCAGCAGCTCCACTAACGGGCCCCTCGGGGAGCAGTACTTC
CDR3aa: CASSSTNGPLGEQYF

v_gene: TRBV30
j_gene: TRBJ1-3
abundance: NA
len: 14
d_gene: TRBD1
CDR3nt: TGTGCCTGGAGTATCAGGGGGGCTGGAAACACCATATATTTT
CDR3aa: CAWSIRGAGNTIYF

v_gene: TRBV6-4
j_gene: TRBJ1-5
abundance: NA
len: 13
d_gene: NA
CDR3nt: TGTGCCAGCAGTGTGGATGGCAATCAGCCCCAGCATTTT
CDR3aa: CASSVDGNQPQHF

v_gene: TRBV21-1
j_gene: TRBJ2-7
abundance: NA
len: 14
d_gene: NA
CDR3nt: TGTGCCGCCGGGGAGCCAGGGGGACGAAGCGAGCAGTACTTC
CDR3aa: CAAGEPGGRSEQYF

v_gene: TRBV30
j_gene: TRBJ1-4
abundance: NA
len: 13
d_gene: NA
CDR3nt: TGTGCCTGGAGTGTAAGGGCTAATGAAAAACTGTTTTTT
CDR3aa: CAWSVRANEKLFF

v_gene: TRBV28
j_gene: TRBJ2-7
abundance: once
len: 15
d_gene: NA
CDR3nt: TGTGCCAGCTCCCTCCCCCTACTAGGGGCCTACGAGCAGTACTTC
CDR3aa: CASSLPLLGAYEQYF

v_gene: TRBV19
j_gene: TRBJ1-5
abundance: once
len: 17
d_gene: NA
CDR3nt: TGTGCCAGTAGTATTTTTGGCGGACGGACTAGCAATCAGCCCCAGCATTTT
CDR3aa: CASSIFGGRTSNQPQHF

v_gene: TRBV19
j_gene: TRBJ2-1
abundance: NA
len: 17
d_gene: NA
CDR3nt: TGTGCCAGTAGTGCCCCCCTCTTTGCGGGGTCCCATAATGAGCAGTTCTTC
CDR3aa: CASSAPLFAGSHNEQFF

v_gene: TRBV7-9
j_gene: TRBJ1-2
abundance: NA
len: 13
d_gene: TRBD1
CDR3nt: TGTGCCAGCAGCTTGACGACAGGGCTTAGCTACACCTTC
CDR3aa: CASSLTTGLSYTF

v_gene: TRBV15
j_gene: TRBJ2-3
abundance: NA
len: 13
d_gene: NA
CDR3nt: TGTGCCACCAGCAGAGGCCAGGATGATACGCAGTATTTT
CDR3aa: CATSRGQDDTQYF

v_gene: TRBV2
j_gene: TRBJ2-5
abundance: NA
len: 14
d_gene: TRBD1
CDR3nt: TGTGCCAGCAGACTATGGACAGGCCAAGAGACCCAGTACTTC
CDR3aa: CASRLWTGQETQYF

v_gene: TRBV21-1
j_gene: TRBJ2-4
abundance: NA
len: 16
d_gene: NA
CDR3nt: TGTGCCAGCAGCAGGACGCGGGGGACCGCCAAAAACATTCAGTACTTC
CDR3aa: CASSRTRGTAKNIQYF

v_gene: TRBV30
j_gene: TRBJ1-6
abundance: NA
len: 16
d_gene: TRBD1
CDR3nt: TGTGCCTGGAGGGACAGGGCAAGCTCCTATAATTCACCCCTCCACTTT
CDR3aa: CAWRDRASSYNSPLHF

v_gene: TRBV27
j_gene: TRBJ2-1
abundance: NA
len: 13
d_gene: TRBD2
CDR3nt: TGTGCCAGCAGTTTAAGACTAGCGGGGCCAACTTTCTTC
CDR3aa: CASSLRLAGPTFF

v_gene: TRBV2
j_gene: TRBJ2-5
abundance: once
len: 14
d_gene: TRBD1
CDR3nt: TGTGCCAGCAGTGAAGGGACAGGTACCGAGACCCAGTACTTC
CDR3aa: CASSEGTGTETQYF

v_gene: TRBV19
j_gene: TRBJ1-1
abundance: NA
len: 17
d_gene: TRBD1
CDR3nt: TGTGCCAGTAGTATAACGAGGGTACAGGGGACGAACACTGAAGCTTTCTTT
CDR3aa: CASSITRVQGTNTEAFF

v_gene: TRBV5-1
j_gene: TRBJ2-7
abundance: NA
len: 13
d_gene: NA
CDR3nt: TGCGCCAGCAGCTCCTCGGTGGGGGGTACGCAGTACTTC
CDR3aa: CASSSSVGGTQYF

v_gene: TRBV5-4
j_gene: TRBJ2-1
abundance: NA
len: 15
d_gene: NA
CDR3nt: TGTGCCAGCAGCTTGAACCGCTTCTCCTACAATGAGCAGTTCTTC
CDR3aa: CASSLNRFSYNEQFF

v_gene: TRBV5-1
j_gene: TRBJ2-1
abundance: NA
len: 16
d_gene: NA
CDR3nt: TGCGCCAGCAGCTTGGTGAACACCCCCAGCTACAATGAGCAGTTCTTC
CDR3aa: CASSLVNTPSYNEQFF

v_gene: TRBV28
j_gene: TRBJ2-7
abundance: NA
len: 15
d_gene: TRBD2
CDR3nt: TGTGCCAGCAGGAGGACTAGCGGTGACTCCTACGAGCAGTACTTC
CDR3aa: CASRRTSGDSYEQYF

v_gene: TRBV27
j_gene: TRBJ2-1
abundance: NA
len: 16
d_gene: NA
CDR3nt: TGTGCCAGCAGTCCGATGCAGGGGAAGGCCTACAATGAGCAGTTCTTC
CDR3aa: CASSPMQGKAYNEQFF

v_gene: TRBV4-1
j_gene: TRBJ2-2
abundance: NA
len: 17
d_gene: NA
CDR3nt: TGCGCCAGCAGCCAATCCCCACTCGGGAGTTGGGACGGGGAGCTGTTTTTT
CDR3aa: CASSQSPLGSWDGELFF

v_gene: TRBV9
j_gene: TRBJ1-2
abundance: NA
len: 15
d_gene: NA
CDR3nt: TGTGCCAGCAGCCCCCGGGTGGGTACTAACTATGGCTACACCTTC
CDR3aa: CASSPRVGTNYGYTF

v_gene: TRBV6-1
j_gene: TRBJ1-5
abundance: NA
len: 15
d_gene: NA
CDR3nt: TGTGCCAGCAGTGAATCTGGTTTGATCAATCAGCCCCAGCATTTT
CDR3aa: CASSESGLINQPQHF

v_gene: TRBV9
j_gene: TRBJ2-3
abundance: NA
len: 17
d_gene: TRBD2
CDR3nt: TGTGCCAGCAGCTCAGGGGGTGGACTAGCGGGCACAGATACGCAGTATTTT
CDR3aa: CASSSGGGLAGTDTQYF

v_gene: TRBV5-1
j_gene: TRBJ2-2
abundance: few
len: 15
d_gene: NA
CDR3nt: TGCGCCAGCAGCCGACGGGGGATTGGGACCGGGGAGCTGTTTTTT
CDR3aa: CASSRRGIGTGELFF